The sequence of this TCR beta chain was determined in a study of blood T cell repertoires in COVID-19. Study overall: COVID-19 samples, acute and convalescent, were from the United States, Italy and Spain.

The table came from immunoSEQ multiplex PCR; TCRdb's copy has only in-frame clones and leaves some out. The profile covers 90,000 to 110,000 clones, with about 90% appearing a single time and about 1% taken by the ten largest. Trimming cost V 1 base and J 4 bases; bases outside gene matches: 6. This CDR3 contains 15 residues. CDR1 SGHAT and CDR2 FQNNGV come from the germline V gene. The clonotype originates from a human donor in a cohort sampled during active COVID-19. The gene calls are TRBV11-2 and TRBJ1-1, with TRBD1 matching over 7 bases. The sequenced sample was peripheral blood. CDR3 nucleotide sequence: TGTGCCAGCAGCTTAGTGGGGGCAGGGGGCACTGAAGCTTTCTTT. Encoded protein: CASSLVGAGGTEAFF.